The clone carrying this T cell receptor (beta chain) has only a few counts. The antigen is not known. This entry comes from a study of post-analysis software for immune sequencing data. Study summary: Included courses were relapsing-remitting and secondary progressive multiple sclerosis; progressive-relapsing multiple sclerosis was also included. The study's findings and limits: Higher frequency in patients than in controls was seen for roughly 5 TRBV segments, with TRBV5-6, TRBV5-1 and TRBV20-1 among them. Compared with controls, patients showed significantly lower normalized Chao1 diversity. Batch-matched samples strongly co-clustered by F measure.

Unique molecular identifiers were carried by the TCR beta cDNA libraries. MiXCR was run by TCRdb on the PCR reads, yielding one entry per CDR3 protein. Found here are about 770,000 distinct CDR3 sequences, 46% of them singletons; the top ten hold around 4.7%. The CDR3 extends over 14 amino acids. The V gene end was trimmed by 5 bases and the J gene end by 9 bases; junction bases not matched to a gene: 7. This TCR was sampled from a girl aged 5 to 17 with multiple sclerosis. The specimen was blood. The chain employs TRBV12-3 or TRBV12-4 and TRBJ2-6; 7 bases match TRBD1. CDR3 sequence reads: CASSPTTGSNVLTF. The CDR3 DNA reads TGTGCCAGCAGTCCTACGACAGGGAGCAACGTCCTGACTTTC.